Included here is one TCR beta chain sequence, with context. Beta-chain TCR CDR3 regions were amplified from RNA transcripts. First-round RT-PCR employed HTBI primers, with a second-round multiplex PCR after it. TCRdb reprocessed the multiplex PCR reads via MiXCR and lists one record per CDR3 protein. Altogether a few hundred thousand distinct CDR3 sequences are present, roughly 40% being singletons, with the ten largest covering 4% to 5%. The sample belongs to a study of Graves' ophthalmopathy and Graves' hyperthyroidism. V lost 4 bases, J lost 5 bases, and 5 bases stayed unmatched. The CDR3 extends over 15 amino acids.

The sequencing sample was made of peripheral blood or thyroid tissue (not recorded which). This chain uses TRBV12-3 or TRBV12-4 with TRBJ2-2; TRBD1 matches 9 bases. The receptor was isolated from an adult man with Graves' hyperthyroidism. Here the CDR3 reads CASSSVGQGTGELFF. The CDR3 nucleotides read TGTGCCAGCAGTTCTGTAGGACAGGGGACCGGGGAGCTGTTTTTT.